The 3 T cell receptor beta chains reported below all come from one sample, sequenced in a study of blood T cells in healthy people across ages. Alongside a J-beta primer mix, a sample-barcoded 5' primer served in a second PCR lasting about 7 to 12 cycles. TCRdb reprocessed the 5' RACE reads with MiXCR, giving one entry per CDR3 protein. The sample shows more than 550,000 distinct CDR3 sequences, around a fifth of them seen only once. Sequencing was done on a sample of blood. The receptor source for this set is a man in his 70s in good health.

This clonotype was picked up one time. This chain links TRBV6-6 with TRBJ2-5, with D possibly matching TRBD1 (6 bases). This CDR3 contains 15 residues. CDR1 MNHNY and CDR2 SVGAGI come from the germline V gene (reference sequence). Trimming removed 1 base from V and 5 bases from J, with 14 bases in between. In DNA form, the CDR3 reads TGTGCCAGCAGTTACTGGCAGGGGATATCGGAGACCCAGTACTTC. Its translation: CASSYWQGISETQYF.

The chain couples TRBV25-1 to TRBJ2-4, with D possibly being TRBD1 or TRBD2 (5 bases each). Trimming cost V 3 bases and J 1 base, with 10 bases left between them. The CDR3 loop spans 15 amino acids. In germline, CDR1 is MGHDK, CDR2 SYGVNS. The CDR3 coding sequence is TGTGCCAGCAGTGATTGGGGGTCGGCCAAAAACATTCAGTACTTC. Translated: CASSDWGSAKNIQYF.

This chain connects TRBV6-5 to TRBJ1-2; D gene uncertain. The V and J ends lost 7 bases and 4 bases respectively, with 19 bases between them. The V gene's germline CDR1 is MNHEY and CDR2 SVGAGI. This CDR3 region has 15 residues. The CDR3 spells CASTTTTERAYGYTF. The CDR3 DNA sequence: TGTGCCAGCACTACTACGACTGAAAGGGCCTATGGCTACACCTTC.